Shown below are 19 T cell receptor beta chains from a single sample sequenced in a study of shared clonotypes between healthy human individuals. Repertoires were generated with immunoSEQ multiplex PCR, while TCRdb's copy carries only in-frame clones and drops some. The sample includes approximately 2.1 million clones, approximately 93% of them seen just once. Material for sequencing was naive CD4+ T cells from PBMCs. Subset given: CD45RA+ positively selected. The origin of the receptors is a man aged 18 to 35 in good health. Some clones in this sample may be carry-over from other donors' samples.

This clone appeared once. CDR3 bases: TGTGCCAGCAGGACGAACAGGGACACTGAAGCTTTCTTT. Residues: CASRTNRDTEAFF. The gene calls are TRBV6-5 and TRBJ1-1; D is possibly TRBD1 (6 bases). Germline CDR1 reads MNHEY; CDR2 reads SVGAGI. V lost 6 bases and J 3 bases, leaving 11 bases between the germline ends. The CDR3 runs 13 residues.

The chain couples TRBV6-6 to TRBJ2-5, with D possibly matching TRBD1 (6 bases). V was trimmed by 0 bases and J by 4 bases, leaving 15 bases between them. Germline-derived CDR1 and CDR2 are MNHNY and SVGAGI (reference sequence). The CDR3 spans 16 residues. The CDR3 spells CASSYSDSGVGETQYF. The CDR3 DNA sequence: TGTGCCAGCAGTTACTCGGATTCAGGGGTGGGAGAGACCCAGTACTTC.

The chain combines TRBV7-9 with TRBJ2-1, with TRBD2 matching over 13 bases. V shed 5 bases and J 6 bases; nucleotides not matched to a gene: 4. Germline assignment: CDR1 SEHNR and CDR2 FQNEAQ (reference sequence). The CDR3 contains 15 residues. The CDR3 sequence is CASSHGTSGTNEQFF. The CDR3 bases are TGTGCCAGCAGCCACGGGACTAGCGGGACCAATGAGCAGTTCTTC.

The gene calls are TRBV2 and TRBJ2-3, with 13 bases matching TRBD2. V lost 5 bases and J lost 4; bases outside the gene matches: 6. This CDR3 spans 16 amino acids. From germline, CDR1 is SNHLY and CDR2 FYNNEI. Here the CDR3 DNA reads TGTGCCAGCAGTCCGGGACTAGCGGGACGCGCAGATACGCAGTATTTT. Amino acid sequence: CASSPGLAGRADTQYF.

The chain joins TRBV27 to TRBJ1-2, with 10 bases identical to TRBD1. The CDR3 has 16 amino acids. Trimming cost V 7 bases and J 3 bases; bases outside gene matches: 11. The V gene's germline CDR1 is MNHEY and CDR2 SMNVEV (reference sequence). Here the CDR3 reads CASTARDRGLYYGYTF. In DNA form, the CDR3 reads TGTGCCAGCACCGCCCGGGACAGGGGATTATACTATGGCTACACCTTC.

The DNA for the CDR3 is TGTGCCAGCAGGCCATCTGGAAACACCATATATTTT. This sequence encodes CASRPSGNTIYF. The chain combines TRBV10-3 with TRBJ1-3; the D is unclear. The V gene lost 10 bases and the J gene lost 1 base, with 8 bases spanning the gap. CDR3 length: 12 amino acids. Per the germline V gene, CDR1 is ENHRY and CDR2 is SYGVKD.

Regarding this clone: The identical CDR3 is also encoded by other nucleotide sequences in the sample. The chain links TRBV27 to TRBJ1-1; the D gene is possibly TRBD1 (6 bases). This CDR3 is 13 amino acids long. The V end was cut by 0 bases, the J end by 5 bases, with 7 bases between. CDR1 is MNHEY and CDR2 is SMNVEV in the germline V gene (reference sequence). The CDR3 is CASSLSGGTEAFF. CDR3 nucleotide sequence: TGTGCCAGCAGTTTATCAGGGGGAACTGAAGCTTTCTTT.

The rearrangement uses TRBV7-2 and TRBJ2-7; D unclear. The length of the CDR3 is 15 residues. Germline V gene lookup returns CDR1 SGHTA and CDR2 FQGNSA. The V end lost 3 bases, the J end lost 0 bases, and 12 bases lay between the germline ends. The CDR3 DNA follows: TGTGCCAGCAGCTTTATATCGCTGGCCTCCTACGAGCAGTACTTC. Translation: CASSFISLASYEQYF.

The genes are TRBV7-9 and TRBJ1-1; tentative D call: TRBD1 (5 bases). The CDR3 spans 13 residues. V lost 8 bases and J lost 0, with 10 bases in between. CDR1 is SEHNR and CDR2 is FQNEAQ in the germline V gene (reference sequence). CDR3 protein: CASGGELNTEAFF. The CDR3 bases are TGTGCCAGCGGGGGGGAGCTGAACACTGAAGCTTTCTTT.

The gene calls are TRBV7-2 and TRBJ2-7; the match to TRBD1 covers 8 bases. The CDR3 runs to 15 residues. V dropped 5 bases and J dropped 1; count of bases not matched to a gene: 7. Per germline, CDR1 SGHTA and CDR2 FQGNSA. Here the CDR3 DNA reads TGTGCCAGCAGCCGCCAGGACAGGGAATCCTACGAGCAGTACTTC. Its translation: CASSRQDRESYEQYF.

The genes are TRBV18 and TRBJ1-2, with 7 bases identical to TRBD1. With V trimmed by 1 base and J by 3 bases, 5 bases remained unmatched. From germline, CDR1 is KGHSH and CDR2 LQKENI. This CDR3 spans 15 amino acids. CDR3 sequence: CASSPRRGEDYGYTF. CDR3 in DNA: TGTGCCAGCTCACCACGCAGGGGGGAAGACTATGGCTACACCTTC. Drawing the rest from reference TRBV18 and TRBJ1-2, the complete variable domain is NAGVMQNPRHLVRRRGQEARLRCSPMKGHSHVYWYRQLPEEGLKFMVYLQKENIIDESGMPKERFSAEFPKEGPSILRIQQVVRGDSAAYFCASSPRRGEDYGYTFGSGTRLTVV.

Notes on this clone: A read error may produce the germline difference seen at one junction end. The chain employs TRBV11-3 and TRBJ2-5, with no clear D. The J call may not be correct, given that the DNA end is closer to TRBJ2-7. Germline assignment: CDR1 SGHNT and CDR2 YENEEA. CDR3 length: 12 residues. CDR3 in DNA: TGTGCCAGCAGCCTAGACCCCTACGAGCAGTACTTC. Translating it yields CASSLDPYEQYF.

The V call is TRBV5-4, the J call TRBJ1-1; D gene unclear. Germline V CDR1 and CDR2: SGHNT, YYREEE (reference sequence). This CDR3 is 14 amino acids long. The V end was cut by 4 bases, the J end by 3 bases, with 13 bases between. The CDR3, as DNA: TGTGCCAGCAGCCGGGCCCGCGGGGACACTGAAGCTTTCTTT. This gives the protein CASSRARGDTEAFF.

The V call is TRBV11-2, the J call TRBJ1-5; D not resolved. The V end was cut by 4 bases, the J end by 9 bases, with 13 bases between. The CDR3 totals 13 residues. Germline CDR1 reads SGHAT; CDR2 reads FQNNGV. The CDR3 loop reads CASSSEEGRPQHF. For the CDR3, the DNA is TGTGCCAGCAGCTCGGAGGAGGGAAGGCCCCAGCATTTT.

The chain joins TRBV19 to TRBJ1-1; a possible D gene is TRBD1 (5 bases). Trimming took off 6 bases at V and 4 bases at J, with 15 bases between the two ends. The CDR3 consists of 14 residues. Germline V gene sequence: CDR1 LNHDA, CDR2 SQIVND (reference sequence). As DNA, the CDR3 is TGTGCCAGTAGCTTTCAAAGGGGAGGCACTGAAGCTTTCTTT. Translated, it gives CASSFQRGGTEAFF.

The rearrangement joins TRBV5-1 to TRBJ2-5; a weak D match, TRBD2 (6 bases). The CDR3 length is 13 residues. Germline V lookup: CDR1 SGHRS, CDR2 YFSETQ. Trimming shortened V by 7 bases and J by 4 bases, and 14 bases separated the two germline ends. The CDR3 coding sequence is TGCGCCAGCGTTAGGGTGGGAGGAGAGACCCAGTACTTC. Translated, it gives CASVRVGGETQYF.

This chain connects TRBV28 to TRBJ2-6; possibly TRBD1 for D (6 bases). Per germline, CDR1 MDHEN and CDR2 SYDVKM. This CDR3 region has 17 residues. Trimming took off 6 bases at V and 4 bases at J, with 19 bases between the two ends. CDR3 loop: CASSVTGKSSGANVLTF. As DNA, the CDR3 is TGTGCCAGCAGCGTGACAGGAAAATCCTCCGGGGCCAACGTCCTGACTTTC.

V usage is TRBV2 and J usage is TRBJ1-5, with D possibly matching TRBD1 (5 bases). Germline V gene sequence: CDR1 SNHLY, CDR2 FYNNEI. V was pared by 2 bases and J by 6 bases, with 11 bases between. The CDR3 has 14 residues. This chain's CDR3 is CASSESAQGQPQHF. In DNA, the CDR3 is TGTGCCAGCAGTGAATCCGCTCAGGGTCAGCCCCAGCATTTT.

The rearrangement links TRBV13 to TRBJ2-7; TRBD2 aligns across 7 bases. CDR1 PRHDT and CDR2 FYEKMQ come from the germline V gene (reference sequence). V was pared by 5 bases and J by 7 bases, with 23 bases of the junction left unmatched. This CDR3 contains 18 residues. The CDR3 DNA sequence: TGTGCCAGCAGCAATCGGGCGGGGAGGGGCCCGAGCGAGGATGAGCAGTACTTC. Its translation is CASSNRAGRGPSEDEQYF.